This T cell receptor (beta chain) emerged from a study of blood T cells in healthy people across ages (dated by TCRdb to 2014 to 2015). Study-level background: In model experiments, template switching captured roughly one uniquely barcoded TCR beta cDNA molecule for every two T cells. Using deep sequencing normalized with unique cDNA molecular identifiers, the study measured how TCR beta repertoire diversity changes with age. The donors were divided into four age groups: young (average roughly 15 years), middle-aged (under 40), aged (roughly 66) and long-lived (nearly 85). Donors of different ages were randomly distributed across sequencing lanes to avoid experimental bias. For two donors (one aged 18 to 30 and one aged 80 or older), the study analyzed two additional independent replicas of 1 million unique cDNA reads from the same blood draw.

Turning to this clonotype: The antigen it binds to is not known. At one end, the junction sequence differs from germline, possibly due to a read error.

Libraries were prepared through 5' RACE. For sequencing, an Illumina HiSeq 2500 was employed. The second PCR ran for about 6 to 11 cycles and used a J-beta primer mix along with a sample-barcoded 5' primer. A template-switch 5' adaptor carrying 12 random nucleotides introduced a unique molecular identifier onto each TCR beta cDNA molecule. Each sample yielded at least 2.5 million CDR3-containing paired-end reads. First-strand cDNA was synthesized from all RNA with the Mint cDNA synthesis kit, primed by a TRBC-specific oligonucleotide. All cDNA was treated with uracil-DNA glycosylase and then went through a first 18-cycle PCR with the universal primers M1SS and BC2_uni_R. The paper's data handling went like this. Normalization of each sample was performed by random selection of 1 million high-quality reads, each carrying a distinct molecular identifier. Instead of being binned into consensus sequences, reads with shared molecular identifiers were discarded. CDR3 identification, clonotype clustering and error correction used MiTCR with a Q25 quality threshold and the strictest error-elimination algorithm. A nonparametric unseen species model using Euler transformation provided a lower-bound estimate of total TCR beta diversity. The public reads were reprocessed in TCRdb via fastp at Q25 and MiXCR, keeping in-frame beta chains. Records with the same CDR3 protein are collapsed into one entry carrying the most frequent genes and DNA. The V and J calls and clone size come from TCRdb's table, not from the authors' own analysis. This sample has 630,000 or so distinct CDR3 sequences in its table, and around 32% of those were observed once. Over 15% of the sample belongs to the ten largest clones.

Donors were approximately 42 systemically healthy Caucasian individuals from Russia aged roughly 6 to 95 years. Each donor gave 9 to 10 milliliters of peripheral blood, collected into EDTA-treated Vacutainer tubes. Ficoll-Paque density-gradient centrifugation was used to isolate PBMCs, with at least 7 million per sample. Trizol reagent was used to extract total RNA from the PBMCs, yielding at least 6 micrograms per sample. For every donor, flow cytometry on a PBMC aliquot measured the percentage of naive CD45RAhigh/CD27high T cells. CDR1 LNHNV and CDR2 YYDKDF were looked up in the germline V gene (reference sequence). The CDR3 spans 15 residues, from the cysteine through the phenylalanine. CDR3 DNA only is kept here, 45 bases in frame from base 1. The paper's findings and limits, for the study overall: Estimates of total diversity based on one million sequenced T cells were regarded as lower bounds and as underestimates. Bulk unsorted PBMC profiling prevented conclusive comparison of naive and antigen-experienced compartments. Observed TCR beta diversity correlated strongly with the percentage of naive T cells measured by flow cytometry. Observed TCR beta diversity per million T cells fell roughly linearly with age, and a significant reduction was already apparent by age about 38. Because donor CMV infection status was unknown, age-related changes in expanded clonotypes were potentially confounded. Compared with the aged group, the long-lived group had more naive CD4+ T cells, fewer expanded clones and increased TCR diversity, suggesting age selection.

The V and J genes are TRBV15 and TRBJ1-5; there is no confident call for the D gene. The receptor was derived from a woman of 80 years or more in good health. Donor details come from another sample of the same person, matched by shared clones. Sequencing used blood. The base sequence is TGTGCCACCAGCAGAGGCAGCATTAGCAATCAGTCCCAGCATTTT. The translation is CATSRGSISNQSQHF. The CDR3, completed at both ends by the reference TRBV15 and TRBJ1-5 genes, gives the full variable domain DAMVIQNPRYQVTQFGKPVTLSCSQTLNHNVMYWYQQKSSQAPKLLFHYYDKDFNNEADTPDNFQSRRPNTSFCFLDIRSPGLGDTAMYLCATSRGSISNQSQHFGDGTRLSIL.